This passage covers 4 T cell receptor beta chains from one sample sequenced in a study of regulatory T cells in long-lasting Graves disease. Both iRepertoire HTBI primers and Arm-PCR of CDR3 regions were used to build the TCR beta libraries. TCRdb processed the multiplex PCR reads anew with MiXCR; each CDR3 protein has one entry. The sample contains about 470,000 distinct CDR3 sequences, around a fifth of which appear only once. Time point: persistent/refractory GD, antithyroid drugs over 5 years with positive TRAb. The TCR library was made from RNA extracted from PBMCs. The sample was peripheral blood mononuclear cells (PBMCs), taken when the disease was refractory, from a patient treated with antithyroid drugs. Receptors originate from a female donor with Graves disease.

This clonotype was seen a handful of times. The chain uses TRBV30 and TRBJ1-1, with no clear D. Per germline, CDR1 GTSNPN and CDR2 SVGIG (reference sequence). The CDR3 is made up of 13 amino acids. V lost 1 base and J 2 bases, leaving 8 bases between the germline ends. The CDR3 is CAWSAQANTEAFF. For the CDR3, the DNA is TGTGCCTGGAGTGCGCAGGCTAACACTGAAGCTTTCTTT. Full variable domain (rest looked up from reference TRBV30 and TRBJ1-1): SQTIHQWPATLVQPVGSPLSLECTVEGTSNPNLYWYRQAAGRGLQLLFYSVGIGQISSEVPQNLSASRPQDRQFILSSKKLLLSDSGFYLCAWSAQANTEAFFGQGTRLTVV.

This clonotype was recorded a few times. The rearrangement uses TRBV15 and TRBJ2-5; the match to TRBD1 covers 9 bases. The CDR3 is made up of 15 amino acids. The germline gives CDR1 LNHNV, CDR2 YYDKDF (reference sequence). Trimming removed 4 bases from V and 2 bases from J; junction bases left unmatched: 5. CDR3 amino acids: CATSTRDRGQETQYF. Here the CDR3 DNA reads TGTGCCACCAGCACACGAGACAGGGGGCAAGAGACCCAGTACTTC.

This clonotype was detected many times. The chain uses TRBV28 and TRBJ1-2; D unclear. V was shortened by 1 base and J by 8 bases, with 8 bases between the two germline ends. The CDR3 has 12 amino acids. Per the germline V gene, CDR1 is MDHEN and CDR2 is SYDVKM. The CDR3 nucleotides read TGTGCCAGCAGTTTATCCCACCGGGGCTACACCTTC. This translates into CASSLSHRGYTF.

Many counts were recorded for this clonotype. J is TRBJ1-1 and V is TRBV28, with 9 bases fitting TRBD1. The CDR3 spans 15 residues. CDR1 is MDHEN and CDR2 is SYDVKM in the germline V gene. V was clipped by 5 bases and J by 6 bases; unmatched bases: 10. CDR3 nucleotide sequence: TGTGCCAGCAGTGTATTCGGGACAGGGAGCCCTGAAGCTTTCTTT. Protein: CASSVFGTGSPEAFF.